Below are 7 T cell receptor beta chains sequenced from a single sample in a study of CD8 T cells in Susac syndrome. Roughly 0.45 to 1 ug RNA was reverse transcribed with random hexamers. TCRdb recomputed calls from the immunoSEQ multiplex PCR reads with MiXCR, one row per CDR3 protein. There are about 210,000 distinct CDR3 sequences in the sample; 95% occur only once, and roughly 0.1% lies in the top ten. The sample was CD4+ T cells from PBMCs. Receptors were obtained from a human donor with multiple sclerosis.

CDR3 sequence reads: CASSGDNSYEQYF. For the CDR3, the DNA is TGTGCCAGTAGTGGGGACAACTCCTACGAGCAGTACTTC. The chain is built from TRBV19 and TRBJ2-7; maybe TRBD1 (6 bases). Trimming left V 5 bases short and J 0 bases short, with 8 bases between. The CDR3 is 13 amino acids. CDR1 and CDR2 (germline): LNHDA, SQIVND (reference sequence).

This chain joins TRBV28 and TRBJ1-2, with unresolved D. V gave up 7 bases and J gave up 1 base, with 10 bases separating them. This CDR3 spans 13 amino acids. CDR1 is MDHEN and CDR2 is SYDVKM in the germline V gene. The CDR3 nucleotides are TGTGCCAGCACGGCAGGCCTTAACTATGGCTACACCTTC. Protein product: CASTAGLNYGYTF.

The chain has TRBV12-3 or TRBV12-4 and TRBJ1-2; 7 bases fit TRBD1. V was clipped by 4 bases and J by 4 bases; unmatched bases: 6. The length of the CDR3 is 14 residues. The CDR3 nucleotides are TGTGCCAGCAGTTACAGGGGCAACTTCTATGGCTACACCTTC. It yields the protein CASSYRGNFYGYTF.

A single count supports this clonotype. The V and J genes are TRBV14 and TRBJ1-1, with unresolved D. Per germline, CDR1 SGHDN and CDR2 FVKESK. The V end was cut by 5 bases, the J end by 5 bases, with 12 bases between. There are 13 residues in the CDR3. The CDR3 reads CASSERSSTEAFF. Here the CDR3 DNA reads TGTGCCAGCAGCGAACGTTCAAGTACTGAAGCTTTCTTT.

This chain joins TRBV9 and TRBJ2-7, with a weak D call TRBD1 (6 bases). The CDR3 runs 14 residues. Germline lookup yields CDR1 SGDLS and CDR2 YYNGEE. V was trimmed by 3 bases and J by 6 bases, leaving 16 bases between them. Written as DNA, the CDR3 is TGTGCCAGCAGCGCAACAGGGACATCTGGCGAGCAGTACTTC. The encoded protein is CASSATGTSGEQYF. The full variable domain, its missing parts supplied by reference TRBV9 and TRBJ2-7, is DSGVTQTPKHLITATGQRVTLRCSPRSGDLSVYWYQQSLDQGLQFLIQYYNGEERAKGNILERFSAQQFPDLHSELNLSSLELGDSALYFCASSATGTSGEQYFGPGTRLTVT.

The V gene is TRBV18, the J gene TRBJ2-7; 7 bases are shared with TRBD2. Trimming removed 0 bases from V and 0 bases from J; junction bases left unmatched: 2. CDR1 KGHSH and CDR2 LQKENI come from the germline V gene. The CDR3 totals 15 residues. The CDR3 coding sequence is TGTGCCAGCTCACCACCGAGCGGGACCTCCTACGAGCAGTACTTC. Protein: CASSPPSGTSYEQYF. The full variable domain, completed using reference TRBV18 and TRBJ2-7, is NAGVMQNPRHLVRRRGQEARLRCSPMKGHSHVYWYRQLPEEGLKFMVYLQKENIIDESGMPKERFSAEFPKEGPSILRIQQVVRGDSAAYFCASSPPSGTSYEQYFGPGTRLTVT.

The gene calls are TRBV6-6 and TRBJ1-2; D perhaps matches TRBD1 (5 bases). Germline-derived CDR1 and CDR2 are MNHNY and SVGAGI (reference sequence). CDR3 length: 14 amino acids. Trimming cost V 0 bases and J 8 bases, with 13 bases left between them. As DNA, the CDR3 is TGTGCCAGCAGTTACTCGACGGGACCTGGGGGCTACACCTTC. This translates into CASSYSTGPGGYTF.